The rows below give T cell receptor beta chains drawn from one sample of a study of blood T cell repertoires in COVID-19. The protocol was immunoSEQ multiplex PCR, while the TCRdb copy is restricted to in-frame clones and leaves out a portion. The repertoire includes around 160,000 clones, 80% to 90% of them detected once, and around 35% sits in the top ten. The sequencing sample was made of peripheral blood. The receptors were sampled from a human donor in a cohort sampled during active COVID-19. CDR3s include the opening cysteine and the closing phenylalanine or tryptophan.

j_call | v_call | cdr3_aa
TRBJ1-2 | TRBV7-2 | CASSLPGQGGGYTF
TRBJ1-2 | TRBV7-8 | CASSLDLLGRGNYGYTF
TRBJ2-1 | TRBV6-5 | CASREGGRVSEQFF
TRBJ1-1 | TRBV5-6 | CASSLRGQIEAFF
TRBJ1-1 | TRBV2 | CASSVRDRNAPEAFF
TRBJ1-2 | TRBV7-2 | CASSLSGSGYTF
TRBJ2-1 | TRBV27 | CASSTPTGDNEQFF
TRBJ1-2 | TRBV5-1 | CASSLDRANGYTF
TRBJ1-2 | TRBV7-9 | CASSSTGARGYTF
TRBJ1-1 | TRBV11-1 | CASSAKGADRTEAFF
TRBJ1-5 | TRBV7-9 | CASSLSEGQPLVNQPQHF
TRBJ2-5 | TRBV13 | CASSLALAGGINQYF
TRBJ2-7 | TRBV7-3 | CASSHGGGKGEQYF
TRBJ1-6 | TRBV18 | CASSTGHGDSPLHF
TRBJ1-6 | TRBV27 | CASSQGANSPLHF
TRBJ2-7 | TRBV18 | CASSPLDRSYEQYF
TRBJ2-7 | TRBV27 | CASSFQGSYEQYF